These 18 T cell receptor beta chains were sequenced from one sample in a study of beta chain features in type 1 diabetes (dated by TCRdb to 2016 to 2019). Points the paper makes about the study in general: Type 1 diabetes patients showed a moderate but significant shortening of TCRB CDR3 length in all four CD4+ subsets.

These TCRs are of unknown antigen specificity. To prepare the library, the immunoSEQ multiplex PCR assay was applied. The High Capacity cDNA Reverse Transcription Kit was used to reverse transcribe all of the isolated RNA, meaning that expressed TCRB transcripts were what got sequenced. Drawn from immuneACCESS, this table holds only the in-frame rearrangements with V and J called that TCRdb kept. Clones are partly lost; checked studies trace under half to an unresolved V gene and leave the rest unexplained. The sample table contains about 160,000 clones; only one count was recorded for approximately 9.1% of them. The ten biggest clones cover under 0.75% of the sample. The sequencing sample was made of central memory CD4+ T cells from blood. Receptors originate from a woman aged 25 to 39 with type 1 diabetes.

This clone has more than one count but fewer than ten. V is TRBV18 and J is TRBJ2-3; possible D gene TRBD1, 6 bases. In germline, CDR1 is KGHSH, CDR2 LQKENI. The CDR3 has 12 amino acids. Trimming took off 6 bases at V and 5 bases at J, with 9 bases between the two ends. CDR3 DNA: TGTGCCAGCTCGCAGACAGGAGATACGCAGTATTTT. This codes for CASSQTGDTQYF.

The J gene is TRBJ1-1, the V gene TRBV27; D not certain. The CDR3 length is 14 residues. Germline lookup yields CDR1 MNHEY and CDR2 SMNVEV (reference sequence). The ends were cut back, 6 bases at V and 4 bases at J, with 15 bases in the middle. The chain's CDR3 is CASRKNLEGTEAFF. DNA of the CDR3: TGTGCCAGCAGAAAGAACCTAGAAGGCACTGAAGCTTTCTTT.

The chain uses TRBV7-2 and TRBJ2-1, with 14 bases aligning to TRBD2. CDR1 and CDR2 from the germline V gene are SGHTA and FQGNSA. The CDR3 runs 15 residues. The V gene end was trimmed by 7 bases and the J gene end by 9 bases; junction bases not matched to a gene: 8. CDR3 nucleotide sequence: TGTGCCAGCATCAAGACTAGCGGGAGGGAGGCTGAGCAGTTCTTC. Amino acid sequence: CASIKTSGREAEQFF. Using reference TRBV7-2 and TRBJ2-1 for the parts outside the CDR3, the full variable domain is GAGVSQSPSNKVTEKGKDVELRCDPISGHTALYWYRQSLGQGLEFLIYFQGNSAPDKSGLPSDRFSAERTGGSVSTLTIQRTQQEDSAVYLCASIKTSGREAEQFFGPGTRLTVL.

This clone has more than one count but fewer than ten. The J gene is TRBJ2-2, the V gene TRBV5-1; TRBD1 matches at 8 bases. The CDR3 extends over 14 amino acids. CDR1 and CDR2 from the germline V gene are SGHRS and YFSETQ. Unmatched junction bases numbered 0, after V lost 4 bases and J lost 1 base. DNA of the CDR3: TGCGCCAGCAGCGGGACAGGGAACACCGGGGAGCTGTTTTTT. It translates to CASSGTGNTGELFF.

The chain is built from TRBV19 and TRBJ2-1; 9 bases line up with TRBD1. With 6 bases clipped from V and 6 bases from J, the junction kept 3 bases outside the gene matches. The germline V gene has CDR1 LNHDA and CDR2 SQIVND (reference sequence). The CDR3 has 13 amino acids. Written as DNA, the CDR3 is TGTGCCAGTAGGGGGACAGGGACCAATGAGCAGTTCTTC. Amino acids: CASRGTGTNEQFF.

The CDR3 is CASSVNSGGHNEQFF. Here the CDR3 DNA reads TGTGCCAGCAGCGTCAATTCGGGAGGCCACAATGAGCAGTTCTTC. The chain combines TRBV9 with TRBJ2-1; 7 bases map to TRBD2. With 2 bases clipped from V and 5 bases from J, the junction kept 7 bases outside the gene matches. Looked up from germline, CDR1 is SGDLS and CDR2 is YYNGEE. The CDR3 loop spans 15 amino acids. Complete variable domain (other parts from reference TRBV9 and TRBJ2-1): DSGVTQTPKHLITATGQRVTLRCSPRSGDLSVYWYQQSLDQGLQFLIQYYNGEERAKGNILERFSAQQFPDLHSELNLSSLELGDSALYFCASSVNSGGHNEQFFGPGTRLTVL.

The rearrangement joins TRBV2 to TRBJ1-4; 7 nucleotides match TRBD1. V lost 7 bases to trimming and J lost 8 bases; unmatched junction nucleotides: 7. Germline V gives CDR1 SNHLY, CDR2 FYNNEI. The CDR3 runs 13 residues. As DNA, the CDR3 is TGTGCCAGCAATGGGCAGGGGGAAGAAAAACTGTTTTTT. Translation: CASNGQGEEKLFF.

This CDR3 is CASSDDRGYGYTF. The CDR3 DNA follows: TGTGCCAGCAGCGACGACAGGGGCTATGGCTACACCTTC. The rearrangement links TRBV6-5 to TRBJ1-2, with 8 nucleotides matching TRBD1. CDR3 length equals 13 residues. Germline values: CDR1 MNHEY, CDR2 SVGAGI. Trimming removed 6 bases from V and 4 bases from J; junction bases left unmatched: 4.

This clone was observed a handful of times. This sequence joins TRBV4-2 and TRBJ2-5; tentative D call: TRBD2 (5 bases). V was clipped by 1 base and J by 5 bases, with 14 bases between them. Germline V CDR1 and CDR2: LGHNA, YNFKEQ. The CDR3 loop spans 15 amino acids. CDR3 residues: CASSQASGIWETQYF. The CDR3 nucleotides are TGTGCCAGCAGCCAAGCCTCCGGGATCTGGGAGACCCAGTACTTC.

The sample holds a few counts of this clone. The genes are TRBV5-5 and TRBJ2-7; no firm D call. The CDR3 has 12 residues. Trimming took 1 base from V and 4 from J, leaving 6 bases between them. From germline, CDR1 is SGHKS and CDR2 YYEKEE (reference sequence). CDR3 coding DNA: TGTGCCAGCAGCTTGTTAGAGTACGAGCAGTACTTC. This codes for CASSLLEYEQYF.

The V and J genes are TRBV30 and TRBJ2-3; 11 bases line up with TRBD1. V was clipped by 8 bases and J by 0 bases; unmatched bases: 4. Germline assignment: CDR1 GTSNPN and CDR2 SVGIG (reference sequence). This CDR3 is built from 14 residues. CDR3 in amino acids: CAGQGAASTDTQYF. The DNA of the CDR3 is TGTGCCGGACAGGGGGCCGCGAGCACAGATACGCAGTATTTT. The variable domain in full, with the rest retrieved from reference TRBV30 and TRBJ2-3, is SQTIHQWPATLVQPVGSPLSLECTVEGTSNPNLYWYRQAAGRGLQLLFYSVGIGQISSEVPQNLSASRPQDRQFILSSKKLLLSDSGFYLCAGQGAASTDTQYFGPGTRLTVL.

In its sample, this clone was seen a few times. CDR3 in amino acids: CASSSVPNQPQHF. CDR3 DNA: TGTGCCAGCAGCTCAGTTCCTAATCAGCCCCAGCATTTT. The rearrangement links TRBV7-2 to TRBJ1-5, with D unclear. Germline-derived CDR1 and CDR2 are SGHTA and FQGNSA. This CDR3 has 13 residues. With 4 bases removed from V and 4 bases from J, the gap between germline ends came to 8 bases. The variable domain in full, with the rest retrieved from reference TRBV7-2 and TRBJ1-5, is GAGVSQSPSNKVTEKGKDVELRCDPISGHTALYWYRQSLGQGLEFLIYFQGNSAPDKSGLPSDRFSAERTGGSVSTLTIQRTQQEDSAVYLCASSSVPNQPQHFGDGTRLSIL.

This clone was detected a few times. The genes are TRBV10-3 and TRBJ1-1, with TRBD1 as a possible D gene (5 bases). The V gene lost 5 bases and the J gene lost 0 bases, with 19 bases spanning the gap. Germline values: CDR1 ENHRY, CDR2 SYGVKD. The CDR3 is 17 residues long. DNA for the CDR3: TGTGCCATCAGTTCCATCCCCCCTGTAGGGGTGAACACTGAAGCTTTCTTT. Translated, it gives CAISSIPPVGVNTEAFF.

The chain joins TRBV9 to TRBJ1-3; D may be TRBD1 (6 bases). Germline-derived CDR1 and CDR2 are SGDLS and YYNGEE. V was trimmed by 5 bases and J by 0 bases, leaving 18 bases between them. The CDR3 extends over 17 amino acids. CDR3 in amino acids: CASSPGTPISSGNTIYF. In nucleotides, the CDR3 is TGTGCCAGCAGTCCCGGGACACCGATCTCCTCTGGAAACACCATATATTTT. The whole variable domain, filled in from reference TRBV9 and TRBJ1-3, reads DSGVTQTPKHLITATGQRVTLRCSPRSGDLSVYWYQQSLDQGLQFLIQYYNGEERAKGNILERFSAQQFPDLHSELNLSSLELGDSALYFCASSPGTPISSGNTIYFGEGSWLTVV.

This clone was observed a handful of times. This CDR3 is also generated by other DNA sequences in the sample. The chain recombines TRBV18 with TRBJ1-2; possible D gene TRBD1, 6 bases. This CDR3 comprises 14 residues. Trimming pared 3 bases from V and 3 bases from J, leaving 11 bases between. The germline gives CDR1 KGHSH, CDR2 LQKENI. CDR3: CASSPREGDYGYTF. As DNA, the CDR3 is TGTGCCAGCTCACCGAGGGAGGGGGACTATGGCTACACCTTC.

CDR3 in amino acids: CASSLTSGRLSAYEQYF. The CDR3, as DNA: TGCGCCAGCAGCTTGACTAGCGGGAGGCTGAGCGCCTACGAGCAGTACTTC. J is TRBJ2-7 and V is TRBV5-1, with 12 bases that match TRBD2. The ends lost 1 base at V and 2 bases at J; junction bases unmatched: 7. The CDR3 consists of 17 residues. In germline, CDR1 is SGHRS, CDR2 YFSETQ. The full variable domain, its missing parts supplied by reference TRBV5-1 and TRBJ2-7, is KAGVTQTPRYLIKTRGQQVTLSCSPISGHRSVSWYQQTPGQGLQFLFEYFSETQRNKGNFPGRFSGRQFSNSRSEMNVSTLELGDSALYLCASSLTSGRLSAYEQYFGPGTRLTVT.

This clone was detected a few times. The junction and the germline gene differ at one end; a read error may be behind it. This chain links TRBV29-1 with TRBJ1-2, with 8 positions matching TRBD1. Germline V gives CDR1 SQVTM, CDR2 ANQGSEA. The CDR3 length is 11 residues. CDR3 sequence (DNA): TGCAGCGTTGAAAAACGGGACAGGTTACACTTC. Residues: CSVEKRDRLHF.

The rearrangement links TRBV19 to TRBJ2-5; D is undetermined. CDR3 size: 16 residues. Trimming left V 6 bases short and J 5 bases short, with 22 bases between. CDR1 and CDR2 (germline): LNHDA, SQIVND (reference sequence). Here the CDR3 DNA reads TGTGCCAGTAGAGAGGTAAAGTCGGAAGGTGTGGAGACCCAGTACTTC. Its translation is CASREVKSEGVETQYF.